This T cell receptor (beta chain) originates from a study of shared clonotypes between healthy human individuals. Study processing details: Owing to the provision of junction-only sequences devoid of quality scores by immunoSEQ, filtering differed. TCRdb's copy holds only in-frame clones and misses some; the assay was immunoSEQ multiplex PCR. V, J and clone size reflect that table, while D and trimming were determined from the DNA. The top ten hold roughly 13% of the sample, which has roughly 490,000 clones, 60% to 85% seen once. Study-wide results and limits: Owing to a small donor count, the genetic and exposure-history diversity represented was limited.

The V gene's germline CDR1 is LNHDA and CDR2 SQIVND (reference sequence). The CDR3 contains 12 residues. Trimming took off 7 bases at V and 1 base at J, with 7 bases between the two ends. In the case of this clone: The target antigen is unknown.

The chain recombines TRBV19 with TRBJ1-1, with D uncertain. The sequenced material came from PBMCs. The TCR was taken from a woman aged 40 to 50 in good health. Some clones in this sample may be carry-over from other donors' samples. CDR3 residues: CASKLENTEAFF. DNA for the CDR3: TGTGCCAGTAAATTAGAGAACACTGAAGCTTTCTTT.